The TCR beta chain under discussion was sequenced for a study of control samples from healthy donors and cancer patients. Here immunoSEQ multiplex PCR was the method, and the copy in TCRdb shows in-frame clones only, minus some. The sample holds tens of thousands of clones; approximately 90% are singletons and the top ten take roughly 1.5%. Germline V CDR1 and CDR2: KGHDR, SFDVKD. The CDR3 runs to 14 residues. Losses at the gene ends were 4 bases for V and 5 bases for J; bases not matched to a gene: 3. Source material: PBMCs. The chain is built from TRBV24-1 and TRBJ1-4; 7 nucleotides align to TRBD1. This clonotype originated in a middle-aged woman with lung cancer. CDR3 sequence (DNA): TGTGCCACCAGTGAACCGGGACAGAATGAAAAACTGTTTTTT. Its translation is CATSEPGQNEKLFF.